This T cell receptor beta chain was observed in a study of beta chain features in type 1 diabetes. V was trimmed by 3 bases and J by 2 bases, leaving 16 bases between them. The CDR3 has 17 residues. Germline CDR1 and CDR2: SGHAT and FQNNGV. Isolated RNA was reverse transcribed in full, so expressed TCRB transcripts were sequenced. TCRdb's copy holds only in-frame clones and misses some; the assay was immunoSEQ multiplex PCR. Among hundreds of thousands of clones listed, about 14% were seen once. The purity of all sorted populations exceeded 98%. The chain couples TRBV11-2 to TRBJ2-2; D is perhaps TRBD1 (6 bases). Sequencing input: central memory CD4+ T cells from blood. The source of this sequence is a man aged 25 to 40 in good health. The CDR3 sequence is CASSFLTTGRNTGELFF. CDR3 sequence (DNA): TGTGCCAGCAGCTTTTTAACGACAGGCCGAAACACCGGGGAGCTGTTTTTT.